Reported below is one T cell receptor beta chain. Its matching antigen is unknown. Method: immunoSEQ multiplex PCR; TCRdb's copy keeps in-frame clones and lacks some. The sample includes 78,000 or so clones, 86% of them seen just once. V lost 5 bases, J lost 2 bases, and 16 bases lay in between. This CDR3 spans 17 amino acids. Germline assignment: CDR1 SGHTA and CDR2 FQGNSA. This specimen comes from a study of OX40 agonist ivuxolimab in advanced cancers. Looking at the study overall: Patients were infused with ivuxolimab every 2 weeks at 0.01 to 10 mg/kg. In three patients, partial responses were observed, one with hepatocellular carcinoma and two with cutaneous melanoma.

Regarding the study as a whole: Partial responders treated at 0.1-3.0 mg/kg exhibited clonal expansion among the lowest measured.

The chain links TRBV7-2 to TRBJ2-6; TRBD1 or TRBD2 may be the D gene (5 bases each). The receptor comes from an adult with an advanced solid tumor such as melanoma, head and neck, liver or kidney cancer. The specimen comprised CD4+ or CD8+ T cells sorted from blood, sampled in a trial of the OX40 agonist ivuxolimab. The CDR3 DNA is TGTGCCAGCAGCAAAGAGGGAAGGGGACCTGGGGCCAACGTCCTGACTTTC. It codes for CASSKEGRGPGANVLTF. Full variable domain (outside the CDR3, taken from reference TRBV7-2 and TRBJ2-6): GAGVSQSPSNKVTEKGKDVELRCDPISGHTALYWYRQSLGQGLEFLIYFQGNSAPDKSGLPSDRFSAERTGGSVSTLTIQRTQQEDSAVYLCASSKEGRGPGANVLTFGAGSRLTVL.